Listed here is a single T cell receptor (beta chain). Other DNA sequences in this specimen translate into the identical CDR3. Germline lookup yields CDR1 SQVTM and CDR2 ANQGSEA. The CDR3 loop spans 13 amino acids. Sequencing relied on a cDNA template that was reverse transcribed from extracted RNA. TCRdb's copy holds only in-frame clones and misses some; the assay was immunoSEQ multiplex PCR. The data contain about 200,000 clones, 60% of them seen just once; the ten biggest clones take up 3.3%. This sample is part of a study of CD8+ T cells in alopecia areata. As for treatment: oral pan-JAK inhibitor, 5-10 mg twice daily.

This chain joins TRBV29-1 and TRBJ2-1; TRBD2 matches 11 bases. The clonotype was recovered from a human donor with alopecia areata. The starting material was CD4+ T cells sorted from blood, obtained at week 4, from a patient treated with tofacitinib. Here the CDR3 reads CSATSGGYNEQFF. CDR3 bases: TGCAGTGCTACTAGCGGGGGTTACAATGAGCAGTTCTTC.